The 11 T cell receptor beta chains below come from one sample, sequenced in a study of blood T cell repertoires in COVID-19. Profiled with immunoSEQ multiplex PCR; TCRdb holds only in-frame clones, not every one. The sample lists approximately 89,000 clones; about 81% were seen once. The sequencing input was peripheral blood. The source of these receptors is a human donor in a cohort sampled during active COVID-19.

This clone occurred a few times. The V gene is TRBV9, the J gene TRBJ2-2, with D unresolved. Germline CDR1 and CDR2: SGDLS and YYNGEE. V was trimmed by 1 base and J by 0 bases, leaving 4 bases between them. The CDR3 sequence is 14 residues long. The CDR3 loop reads CASSVTTNTGELFF. CDR3 sequence (DNA): TGTGCCAGCAGCGTAACAACGAACACCGGGGAGCTGTTTTTT. The whole variable domain, remainder taken from reference TRBV9 and TRBJ2-2, is DSGVTQTPKHLITATGQRVTLRCSPRSGDLSVYWYQQSLDQGLQFLIQYYNGEERAKGNILERFSAQQFPDLHSELNLSSLELGDSALYFCASSVTTNTGELFFGEGSRLTVL.

The chain links TRBV27 to TRBJ2-4; 9 bases align to TRBD1. The CDR3 is 16 amino acids. J lost 3 bases, V lost 6 bases, and 9 bases had no gene match. The germline CDR1 and CDR2 sequences are MNHEY and SMNVEV (reference sequence). The CDR3: CASSRPGTGNKNIQYF. The DNA for the CDR3 is TGTGCCAGCAGCCGCCCCGGGACAGGGAACAAAAACATTCAGTACTTC.

J is TRBJ2-5 and V is TRBV7-3, with TRBD2 matching 12 bases. The junction had 12 bases not matched to a gene; V was cut back by 0 bases and J by 7 bases. This CDR3 contains 18 residues. The germline V gene encodes CDR1 SGHTA and CDR2 FQGTGA. The CDR3 coding sequence is TGTGCCAGCAGCTTAACTTCGACTAGCGGGGGCCCCCCTGGGACCCAGTACTTC. Protein sequence: CASSLTSTSGGPPGTQYF.

There are a few counts of this clone. The rearrangement joins TRBV28 to TRBJ2-7; 8 nucleotides align to TRBD1. Losses at the gene ends were 2 bases for V and 3 bases for J; bases not matched to a gene: 3. Germline assignment: CDR1 MDHEN and CDR2 SYDVKM. The CDR3 runs 14 residues. The CDR3: CASSLPTGVYEQYF. In DNA form, the CDR3 reads TGTGCCAGCAGTTTACCGACAGGGGTCTACGAGCAGTACTTC.

This clone was counted a single time. This sequence joins TRBV6-5 and TRBJ2-4, with 12 nucleotides matching TRBD1. V shed 8 bases, J shed 9 bases, and the junction held 5 bases outside the gene matches. The CDR3 is made up of 13 amino acids. Germline lookup yields CDR1 MNHEY and CDR2 SVGAGI. The CDR3 loop reads CASGDRGHSIQYF. The CDR3 DNA is TGTGCCAGCGGGGACAGGGGGCACAGCATTCAGTACTTC.

V usage is TRBV11-2 and J usage is TRBJ1-3; 7 positions agree with TRBD1. The trim removed 2 bases at V and 2 bases at J, leaving 3 bases unmatched. CDR3 length: 15 residues. Germline V CDR1 and CDR2: SGHAT, FQNNGV. The CDR3 protein is CASSLTGVPGNTIYF. In DNA form, the CDR3 reads TGTGCCAGCAGCTTAACAGGGGTTCCTGGAAACACCATATATTTT.

This clone has only one observation. The chain is built from TRBV9 and TRBJ2-1, with D hard to call. Germline CDR1 and CDR2: SGDLS and YYNGEE. This CDR3 spans 13 amino acids. V gave up 0 bases and J gave up 5 bases, with 6 bases separating them. CDR3 sequence reads: CASSVVLDNEQFF. In DNA, the CDR3 is TGTGCCAGCAGCGTAGTACTCGACAATGAGCAGTTCTTC.

CDR3 in amino acids: CASSLTPGAVEQYF. The CDR3 nucleotides read TGTGCCAGCAGCTTAACACCCGGAGCCGTCGAGCAGTACTTC. V gene TRBV7-3 combines with J gene TRBJ2-7; D gene ambiguous. This CDR3 is 14 amino acids long. The V end was cut by 0 bases, the J end by 6 bases, with 12 bases between. The V gene's germline CDR1 is SGHTA and CDR2 FQGTGA.

V gene TRBV12-3 or TRBV12-4 combines with J gene TRBJ1-2, with 8 bases matching TRBD1. The CDR3 is 13 amino acids. Trimming took 5 bases from V and 7 from J; bases not matched to a gene: 6. For the CDR3, the DNA is TGTGCCAGCAGTCTAAGGGACAGGAGTGGCTACACCTTC. It translates to CASSLRDRSGYTF.

The rearrangement uses TRBV10-2 and TRBJ1-1, with 9 bases lining up with TRBD1. Trimming removed 5 bases from V and 4 bases from J; junction bases left unmatched: 5. CDR1 is WSHSY and CDR2 is SAAADI in the germline V gene. CDR3 length: 14 amino acids. The CDR3 nucleotides are TGCGCCAGCAGTAAAGGACAGGGGACCACTGAAGCTTTCTTT. Translated: CASSKGQGTTEAFF.

This clone has just one count. V gene TRBV7-6 combines with J gene TRBJ2-7, with 9 bases lining up with TRBD2. The CDR3 runs to 16 residues. The ends lost 5 bases at V and 4 bases at J; junction bases unmatched: 12. Germline lookup yields CDR1 SGHVS and CDR2 FNYEAQ. The CDR3 nucleotides read TGTGCCAGCAGCCAGGGTCGGGCTAGCGGGGATTACGAGCAGTACTTC. Translated: CASSQGRASGDYEQYF.